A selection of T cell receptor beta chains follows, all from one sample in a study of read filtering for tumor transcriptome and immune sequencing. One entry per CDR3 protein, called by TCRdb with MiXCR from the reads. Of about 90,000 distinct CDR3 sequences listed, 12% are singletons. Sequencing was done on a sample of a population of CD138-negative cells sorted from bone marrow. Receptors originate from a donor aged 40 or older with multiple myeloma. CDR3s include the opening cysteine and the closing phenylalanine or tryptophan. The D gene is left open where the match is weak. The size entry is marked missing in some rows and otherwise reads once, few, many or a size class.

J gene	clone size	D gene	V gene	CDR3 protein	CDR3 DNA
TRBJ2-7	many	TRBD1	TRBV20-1	CSARLTGVEQYF	TGCAGTGCCCGCCTTACAGGGGTCGAGCAGTACTTC
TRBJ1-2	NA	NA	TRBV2	CASRRDTNYGYTF	TGTGCCAGCAGGAGGGACACCAACTATGGCTACACCTTC
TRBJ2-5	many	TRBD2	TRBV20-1	CSARAPGLAGGPQETQYF	TGCAGTGCTAGGGCCCCCGGACTAGCGGGAGGGCCTCAAGAGACCCAGTACTTC
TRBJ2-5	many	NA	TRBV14	CASSQDAETQYF	TGTGCCAGCAGCCAAGACGCAGAGACCCAGTACTTC
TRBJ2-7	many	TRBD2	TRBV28	CASRVAGGYYEQYF	TGTGCCAGCAGGGTAGCGGGAGGGTACTACGAGCAGTACTTC
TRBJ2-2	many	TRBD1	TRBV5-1	CASSLEAPGQGAGELFF	TGCGCCAGCAGCTTGGAGGCTCCGGGACAGGGGGCCGGGGAGCTGTTTTTT
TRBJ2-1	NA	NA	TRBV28	CASSQHQTGHKQLF	TGTGCCAGCAGCCAGCATCAGACGGGACATAAGCAGTTATTC
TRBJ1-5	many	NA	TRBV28	CASNRQPQHF	TGTGCCAGCAACCGCCAGCCCCAGCATTTT
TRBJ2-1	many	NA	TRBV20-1	CSAFRPNNNEQFF	TGCAGTGCGTTCCGACCAAATAACAATGAGCAGTTCTTC
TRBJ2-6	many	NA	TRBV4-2	CASSQDPGEAGANVLTF	TGTGCCAGCAGCCAAGACCCAGGGGAGGCTGGGGCCAACGTCCTGACTTTC
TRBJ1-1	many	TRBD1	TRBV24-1	CATSDTRTGGTEAFF	TGTGCCACCAGTGATACCAGGACAGGGGGGACTGAAGCTTTCTTT
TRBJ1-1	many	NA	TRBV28	CASSIPQVPNTEAFF	TGTGCCAGCAGCATACCACAGGTACCAAACACTGAAGCTTTCTTC
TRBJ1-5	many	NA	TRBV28	CASTLNQPQHF	TGTGCCAGCACCTTAAATCAGCCCCAGCATTTT
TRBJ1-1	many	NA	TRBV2	CASSEARAGAPNTEAFF	TGTGCCAGCAGTGAAGCGCGGGCAGGGGCCCCGAACACTGAAGCTTTCTTT
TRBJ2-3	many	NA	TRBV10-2	CASSETQTASFPQYF	TGCGCCAGCAGTGAGACCCAGACAGCCTCCTTTCCGCAGTATTTT
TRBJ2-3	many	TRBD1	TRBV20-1	CSAKPQGAVGTDTQYF	TGCAGTGCCAAACCCCAGGGGGCTGTGGGCACAGATACGCAGTATTTT
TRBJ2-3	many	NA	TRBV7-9	CASSFTAARGDTQYF	TGTGCCAGCAGCTTCACGGCTGCAAGGGGAGATACGCAGTATTTT
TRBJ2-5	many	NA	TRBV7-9	CASSLVSSEGTQYF	TGTGCCAGCAGCTTAGTGTCCTCGGAGGGGACCCAGTACTTC
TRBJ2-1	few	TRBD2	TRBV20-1	CSAQGTSGPYNEQFF	TGCAGTGCGCAAGGGACTAGCGGGCCCTACAATGAGCAGTTCTTC
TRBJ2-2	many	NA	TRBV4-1	CASSQAGAGTGELFF	TGCGCCAGCAGCCAAGCGGGAGCTGGCACCGGGGAGCTGTTTTTT
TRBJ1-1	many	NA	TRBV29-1	CSVGGHLNTEAFF	TGCAGCGTTGGGGGGCATTTGAACACTGAAGCTTTCTTT
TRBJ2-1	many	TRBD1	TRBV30	CAWGGGTGDSSYNEQFF	TGTGCCTGGGGTGGGGGGACAGGGGATTCCTCCTACAATGAGCAGTTCTTC
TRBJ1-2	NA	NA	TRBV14	CASSQDPWGNYGYTF	TGTGCCAGCAGCCAAGATCCATGGGGGAACTATGGCTACACCTTC
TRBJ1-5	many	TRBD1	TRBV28	CATLGTGKWQPQHF	TGTGCCACCCTCGGGACAGGAAAATGGCAGCCCCAGCATTTT
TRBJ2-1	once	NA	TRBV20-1	CSARNRRQGDDEQFF	TGCAGTGCTAGAAATAGACGACAAGGGGACGATGAGCAGTTCTTC
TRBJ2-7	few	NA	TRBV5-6	CASSLTGGTPQYF	TGTGCCAGCAGCTTGACAGGCGGGACGCCGCAGTACTTC
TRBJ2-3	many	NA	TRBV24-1	CATSDLEGMDTQYF	TGTGCCACCAGTGATTTGGAGGGGATGGATACGCAGTATTTT
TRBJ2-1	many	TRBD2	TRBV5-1	CASSSGTSDDNEQFF	TGCGCCAGCAGCTCAGGGACTAGCGATGATAATGAGCAGTTCTTC
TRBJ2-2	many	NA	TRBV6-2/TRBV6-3	CASTTVNTNTGELFF	TGTGCCAGTACGACAGTAAACACGAACACCGGGGAGCTGTTTTTT
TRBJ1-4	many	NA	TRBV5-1	CASSFLGAGEKLFF	TGCGCCAGCAGCTTCCTCGGGGCAGGGGAAAAACTGTTTTTT
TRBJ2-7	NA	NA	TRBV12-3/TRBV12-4	CASAKNPGTPGPTYEQYF	TGTGCCAGCGCGAAAAACCCAGGGACACCCGGGCCCACCTACGAGCAGTACTTC
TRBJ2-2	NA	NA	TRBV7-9	CASTLPATTNTGELLF	TGTGCCAGCACCCTCCCCGCGACAACGAACACCGGGGAGCTGCTTTTT